This is a list of T cell receptor beta chains from one sample in a study of PD-1 blockade in classical Hodgkin lymphoma. Repertoires were generated with immunoSEQ multiplex PCR, while TCRdb's copy carries only in-frame clones and drops some. The data contain approximately 50,000 clones, approximately 70% of them singletons. The sample in question was peripheral blood mononuclear cells (PBMCs), obtained before the second cycle of nivolumab. These receptor sequences come from a human donor with classical Hodgkin lymphoma. The CDR3 runs from the conserved cysteine through the conserved F or W. Fields, in order: D gene, J gene, CDR3 length, V gene, clone size, CDR3 protein, CDR3 DNA. D genes are given only for firm matches. Clone sizes are given selectively: once, few, many, or a class where the clone is expanded.

d_call: TRBD1
j_call: TRBJ2-2
cdr3_length: 17
v_call: TRBV11-2
clone_size: .
cdr3_aa: CASSLRPLGQSTGELFF
cdr3_nt: TGTGCCAGCAGCTTACGGCCCCTGGGACAGTCAACCGGGGAGCTGTTTTTT

d_call: TRBD2
j_call: TRBJ2-3
cdr3_length: 16
v_call: TRBV18
clone_size: .
cdr3_aa: CASSPGAGVFTDTQYF
cdr3_nt: TGTGCCAGCTCACCAGGGGCGGGAGTATTCACAGATACGCAGTATTTT

d_call: .
j_call: TRBJ2-7
cdr3_length: 14
v_call: TRBV6-1
clone_size: few
cdr3_aa: CASSTRTTHYEQYF
cdr3_nt: TGTGCCAGCAGTACTAGGACTACCCACTACGAGCAGTACTTC

d_call: .
j_call: TRBJ2-2
cdr3_length: 16
v_call: TRBV30
clone_size: few
cdr3_aa: CAWSPPTGEGAGELFF
cdr3_nt: TGTGCCTGGAGTCCCCCGACAGGTGAAGGCGCCGGGGAGCTGTTTTTT

d_call: .
j_call: TRBJ1-3
cdr3_length: 13
v_call: TRBV29-1
clone_size: .
cdr3_aa: CSVEGSSGNTIYF
cdr3_nt: TGCAGCGTTGAGGGCAGCTCTGGAAACACCATATATTTT

d_call: TRBD1
j_call: TRBJ1-5
cdr3_length: 13
v_call: TRBV6-1
clone_size: .
cdr3_aa: CASSATGIQPQHF
cdr3_nt: TGTGCCAGCAGTGCGACAGGGATCCAGCCCCAGCATTTT

d_call: .
j_call: TRBJ2-1
cdr3_length: 14
v_call: TRBV7-2
clone_size: .
cdr3_aa: CASSRRLASNEQFF
cdr3_nt: TGTGCCAGCAGCCGCCGGCTAGCCAGCAATGAGCAGTTCTTC

d_call: .
j_call: TRBJ2-5
cdr3_length: 16
v_call: TRBV5-1
clone_size: few
cdr3_aa: CASSLQSARQVGTQYF
cdr3_nt: TGCGCCAGCAGCCTACAATCCGCCAGACAAGTGGGGACCCAGTACTTC

d_call: .
j_call: TRBJ2-1
cdr3_length: 15
v_call: TRBV7-3
clone_size: .
cdr3_aa: CASSLFGGMGNEQFF
cdr3_nt: TGTGCCAGCAGCTTATTCGGGGGAATGGGCAATGAGCAGTTCTTC

d_call: .
j_call: TRBJ2-5
cdr3_length: 16
v_call: TRBV5-1
clone_size: .
cdr3_aa: CASTIRGGVGQETQYF
cdr3_nt: TGCGCCAGCACCATCAGGGGGGGAGTAGGCCAAGAGACCCAGTACTTC

d_call: .
j_call: TRBJ2-7
cdr3_length: 13
v_call: TRBV6-6
clone_size: .
cdr3_aa: CASSYTDLDVEYF
cdr3_nt: TGTGCCAGCAGTTACACGGACCTGGACGTCGAGTACTTC

d_call: .
j_call: TRBJ1-2
cdr3_length: 15
v_call: TRBV7-9
clone_size: .
cdr3_aa: CASSLVASGVEGYTF
cdr3_nt: TGTGCCAGCAGCTTAGTAGCCTCAGGGGTGGAGGGCTACACCTTC

d_call: TRBD1
j_call: TRBJ1-1
cdr3_length: 14
v_call: TRBV19
clone_size: .
cdr3_aa: CASSITGAIAEAFF
cdr3_nt: TGTGCCAGTAGTATTACAGGGGCAATCGCTGAAGCTTTCTTT

d_call: .
j_call: TRBJ2-1
cdr3_length: 14
v_call: TRBV9
clone_size: once
cdr3_aa: CASSSSLWDNEQFF
cdr3_nt: TGTGCCAGCAGCTCGTCACTATGGGACAATGAGCAGTTCTTC

d_call: .
j_call: TRBJ1-1
cdr3_length: 14
v_call: TRBV11-2
clone_size: .
cdr3_aa: CASTFTGRNTEAFF
cdr3_nt: TGTGCCAGCACTTTTACGGGGCGGAACACTGAAGCTTTCTTT

d_call: .
j_call: TRBJ2-5
cdr3_length: 12
v_call: TRBV7-2
clone_size: once
cdr3_aa: CASSLRQETQYF
cdr3_nt: TGTGCCAGCAGCCTCCGACAAGAGACCCAGTACTTC

d_call: .
j_call: TRBJ2-1
cdr3_length: 14
v_call: TRBV7-3
clone_size: .
cdr3_aa: CASSPLVGYNEQFF
cdr3_nt: TGTGCCAGCAGCCCCCTAGTAGGCTACAATGAGCAGTTCTTC

d_call: .
j_call: TRBJ2-1
cdr3_length: 13
v_call: TRBV2
clone_size: .
cdr3_aa: CASSAEFFNEQFF
cdr3_nt: TGTGCCAGCAGCGCAGAGTTCTTCAATGAGCAGTTCTTC

d_call: TRBD2
j_call: TRBJ2-7
cdr3_length: 16
v_call: TRBV5-1
clone_size: .
cdr3_aa: CASSLIAGGGSYEQYF
cdr3_nt: TGCGCCAGCAGCCTCATAGCGGGGGGTGGTTCCTACGAGCAGTACTTC

d_call: TRBD1
j_call: TRBJ2-7
cdr3_length: 14
v_call: TRBV2
clone_size: .
cdr3_aa: CASTGTGPSYEQYF
cdr3_nt: TGTGCCAGCACGGGGACAGGGCCTTCCTACGAGCAGTACTTC

d_call: .
j_call: TRBJ1-2
cdr3_length: 13
v_call: TRBV9
clone_size: .
cdr3_aa: CASSVVQDYGYTF
cdr3_nt: TGTGCCAGCAGCGTAGTACAGGATTATGGCTACACCTTC

d_call: .
j_call: TRBJ1-5
cdr3_length: 15
v_call: TRBV7-3
clone_size: .
cdr3_aa: CASSLGSGSNQPQHF
cdr3_nt: TGTGCCAGCAGCTTGGGTTCAGGTTCGAATCAGCCCCAGCATTTT

d_call: .
j_call: TRBJ1-3
cdr3_length: 14
v_call: TRBV6-1
clone_size: .
cdr3_aa: CASSRTPSGNTIYF
cdr3_nt: TGTGCCAGCAGTCGGACCCCCTCTGGAAACACCATATATTTT

d_call: .
j_call: TRBJ1-5
cdr3_length: 14
v_call: TRBV28
clone_size: .
cdr3_aa: CASTLGRGFQPQHF
cdr3_nt: TGTGCCAGCACCTTAGGGAGGGGGTTTCAGCCCCAGCATTTT

d_call: .
j_call: TRBJ2-6
cdr3_length: 14
v_call: TRBV19
clone_size: .
cdr3_aa: CATLSGYGANVLTF
cdr3_nt: TGTGCCACCTTATCAGGGTATGGGGCCAACGTCCTGACTTTC

d_call: TRBD1
j_call: TRBJ2-7
cdr3_length: 17
v_call: TRBV10-3
clone_size: .
cdr3_aa: CAISGSKWGQGVAEQYF
cdr3_nt: TGTGCCATCAGTGGCAGCAAGTGGGGACAGGGGGTCGCCGAGCAGTACTTC

d_call: TRBD1
j_call: TRBJ1-1
cdr3_length: 13
v_call: TRBV28
clone_size: .
cdr3_aa: CASNRGGNTEAFF
cdr3_nt: TGTGCCAGCAACAGGGGTGGGAACACTGAAGCTTTCTTT

d_call: .
j_call: TRBJ1-1
cdr3_length: 12
v_call: TRBV19
clone_size: .
cdr3_aa: CASTNRATEAFF
cdr3_nt: TGTGCCAGTACTAACAGGGCTACTGAAGCTTTCTTT

d_call: .
j_call: TRBJ2-2
cdr3_length: 15
v_call: TRBV18
clone_size: .
cdr3_aa: CASSPQASDTGELFF
cdr3_nt: TGTGCCAGCTCACCCCAGGCTAGTGACACCGGGGAGCTGTTTTTT

d_call: .
j_call: TRBJ2-3
cdr3_length: 11
v_call: TRBV9
clone_size: .
cdr3_aa: CASSLADTQYF
cdr3_nt: TGTGCCAGCAGCTTGGCAGATACGCAGTATTTT

d_call: .
j_call: TRBJ2-6
cdr3_length: 13
v_call: TRBV15
clone_size: .
cdr3_aa: CATSISGANVLTF
cdr3_nt: TGTGCCACCAGCATTTCCGGGGCCAACGTCCTGACTTTC

d_call: .
j_call: TRBJ2-5
cdr3_length: 11
v_call: TRBV14
clone_size: .
cdr3_aa: CATGSKETQYF
cdr3_nt: TGTGCCACGGGGAGTAAAGAGACCCAGTACTTC

d_call: .
j_call: TRBJ2-7
cdr3_length: 10
v_call: TRBV20-1
clone_size: .
cdr3_aa: CSSGLGKQYF
cdr3_nt: TGCAGCTCAGGGTTAGGGAAACAGTACTTC

d_call: TRBD2
j_call: TRBJ2-1
cdr3_length: 15
v_call: TRBV18
clone_size: .
cdr3_aa: CASSPRRERYNEQFF
cdr3_nt: TGTGCCAGCTCACCAAGGCGGGAGCGGTACAATGAGCAGTTCTTC

d_call: .
j_call: TRBJ2-7
cdr3_length: 14
v_call: TRBV19
clone_size: .
cdr3_aa: CASSKFPSSYEQYF
cdr3_nt: TGTGCCAGTAGTAAATTCCCGAGCTCCTACGAGCAGTACTTC

d_call: .
j_call: TRBJ2-3
cdr3_length: 16
v_call: TRBV27
clone_size: .
cdr3_aa: CASTPGVFSSTDTQYF
cdr3_nt: TGTGCCAGCACCCCCGGGGTTTTTTCTAGCACAGATACGCAGTATTTT

d_call: .
j_call: TRBJ2-5
cdr3_length: 14
v_call: TRBV10-3
clone_size: few
cdr3_aa: CAISVGGTQETQYF
cdr3_nt: TGTGCCATATCCGTTGGCGGGACTCAAGAGACCCAGTACTTC

d_call: .
j_call: TRBJ2-7
cdr3_length: 13
v_call: TRBV6-6
clone_size: .
cdr3_aa: CASSYNRAYEQYF
cdr3_nt: TGTGCCAGCAGTTACAACAGGGCCTACGAGCAGTACTTC

d_call: .
j_call: TRBJ1-1
cdr3_length: 13
v_call: TRBV30
clone_size: .
cdr3_aa: CAWSKRLGPEAFF
cdr3_nt: TGTGCCTGGAGTAAACGGCTCGGGCCTGAAGCTTTCTTT

d_call: .
j_call: TRBJ2-1
cdr3_length: 16
v_call: TRBV21-1
clone_size: once
cdr3_aa: CASSKLSGRAYNEQFF
cdr3_nt: TGTGCCAGCAGCAAACTGAGCGGGAGGGCCTACAATGAGCAGTTCTTC

d_call: TRBD2
j_call: TRBJ2-1
cdr3_length: 15
v_call: TRBV19
clone_size: .
cdr3_aa: CASTPLAGGGNEQFF
cdr3_nt: TGTGCCAGTACCCCCCTGGCGGGAGGTGGTAATGAGCAGTTCTTC

d_call: TRBD2
j_call: TRBJ2-1
cdr3_length: 18
v_call: TRBV4-1
clone_size: .
cdr3_aa: CASSQHSGRGNIYNEQFF
cdr3_nt: TGCGCCAGCAGCCAACATAGCGGGAGAGGTAATATCTACAATGAGCAGTTCTTC

d_call: .
j_call: TRBJ2-1
cdr3_length: 11
v_call: TRBV19
clone_size: .
cdr3_aa: CASKGGIEQFF
cdr3_nt: TGTGCCAGTAAGGGCGGGATTGAGCAGTTCTTC

d_call: .
j_call: TRBJ2-7
cdr3_length: 16
v_call: TRBV19
clone_size: few
cdr3_aa: CASSIRIGDGSYEQYF
cdr3_nt: TGTGCCAGTAGTATCAGAATTGGGGACGGATCCTACGAGCAGTACTTC

d_call: .
j_call: TRBJ1-1
cdr3_length: 13
v_call: TRBV11-2
clone_size: .
cdr3_aa: CASSRRLEAEAFF
cdr3_nt: TGTGCCAGCAGCCGCCGGCTCGAGGCTGAAGCTTTCTTT

d_call: TRBD1
j_call: TRBJ2-6
cdr3_length: 18
v_call: TRBV18
clone_size: .
cdr3_aa: CASSPRTGGISGANVLTF
cdr3_nt: TGTGCCAGCTCACCACGGACAGGGGGTATCTCTGGGGCCAACGTCCTGACTTTC

d_call: .
j_call: TRBJ2-2
cdr3_length: 12
v_call: TRBV6-1
clone_size: .
cdr3_aa: CASSVNTGELFF
cdr3_nt: TGTGCCAGCAGTGTGAACACCGGGGAGCTGTTTTTT

d_call: .
j_call: TRBJ2-4
cdr3_length: 18
v_call: TRBV29-1
clone_size: few
cdr3_aa: CSVTDSFRTSSAKNIQYF
cdr3_nt: TGCAGCGTTACAGACAGTTTCAGGACCTCTTCAGCCAAAAACATTCAGTACTTC

d_call: TRBD1
j_call: TRBJ2-7
cdr3_length: 18
v_call: TRBV29-1
clone_size: once
cdr3_aa: CSVGEDRGPLRGSYEQYF
cdr3_nt: TGCAGCGTTGGAGAGGACAGGGGGCCCCTTAGGGGGTCCTACGAGCAGTACTTC

d_call: .
j_call: TRBJ2-7
cdr3_length: 15
v_call: TRBV7-9
clone_size: .
cdr3_aa: CASSPTMAAQYEQYF
cdr3_nt: TGTGCCAGCAGTCCTACCATGGCTGCCCAATACGAGCAGTACTTC

d_call: .
j_call: TRBJ1-4
cdr3_length: 13
v_call: TRBV30
clone_size: .
cdr3_aa: CAWTRREDEKLFF
cdr3_nt: TGTGCCTGGACGCGCAGGGAAGATGAAAAACTGTTTTTT

d_call: .
j_call: TRBJ2-7
cdr3_length: 14
v_call: TRBV30
clone_size: .
cdr3_aa: CAWRVQTGPYEQYF
cdr3_nt: TGTGCCTGGAGGGTTCAAACAGGGCCCTACGAGCAGTACTTC

d_call: TRBD2
j_call: TRBJ2-2
cdr3_length: 16
v_call: TRBV7-3
clone_size: .
cdr3_aa: CASSAGLAGGTGELFF
cdr3_nt: TGTGCCAGCAGCGCCGGACTAGCGGGAGGTACCGGGGAGCTGTTTTTT

d_call: .
j_call: TRBJ1-2
cdr3_length: 14
v_call: TRBV25-1
clone_size: .
cdr3_aa: CASSAPGQAPGYTF
cdr3_nt: TGTGCCAGCAGTGCCCCAGGACAAGCACCCGGCTACACCTTC

d_call: .
j_call: TRBJ2-7
cdr3_length: 13
v_call: TRBV5-4
clone_size: .
cdr3_aa: CASSWRGEHEQYF
cdr3_nt: TGTGCCAGCAGCTGGCGGGGAGAGCACGAGCAGTACTTC

d_call: .
j_call: TRBJ2-5
cdr3_length: 12
v_call: TRBV2
clone_size: .
cdr3_aa: CATAGEGETQYF
cdr3_nt: TGTGCCACAGCAGGGGAGGGAGAGACCCAGTACTTC

d_call: .
j_call: TRBJ2-5
cdr3_length: 15
v_call: TRBV18
clone_size: once
cdr3_aa: CASSPQAPVRETQYF
cdr3_nt: TGTGCCAGCTCACCACAGGCCCCAGTGAGGGAGACCCAGTACTTC

d_call: TRBD1
j_call: TRBJ1-5
cdr3_length: 15
v_call: TRBV30
clone_size: .
cdr3_aa: CAWIEQGGSNQPQHF
cdr3_nt: TGTGCCTGGATCGAACAGGGGGGGAGCAATCAGCCCCAGCATTTT

d_call: .
j_call: TRBJ1-4
cdr3_length: 14
v_call: TRBV7-6
clone_size: many
cdr3_aa: CASSPGPVNEKLFF
cdr3_nt: TGTGCCAGCAGCCCCGGTCCAGTGAATGAAAAACTGTTTTTT

d_call: TRBD1
j_call: TRBJ1-1
cdr3_length: 16
v_call: TRBV19
clone_size: .
cdr3_aa: CASSIGETGVNTEAFF
cdr3_nt: TGTGCCAGTAGTATCGGGGAAACAGGGGTAAACACTGAAGCTTTCTTT